The rows below give T cell receptor beta chains drawn from one sample of a study of a mutant IDH1 vaccine in newly diagnosed glioma. Assay used: immunoSEQ multiplex PCR; TCRdb lists only in-frame clones, some missing. The sample shows some 120,000 clones, about 82% of them seen only once. These TCRs are of unknown antigen specificity. Specimen: PBMCs, collected from a glioma patient whose treatment included an IDH1 peptide vaccine. The source of these receptors is a man aged 35-49 years with glioma. The CDR3 runs from the conserved cysteine through the conserved F or W. D genes are given only for firm matches. Some rows mark clone size as missing; the rest say once, few, many or name a class of expanded clone.

V gene	D gene	clone size	J gene	CDR3 DNA	CDR3 protein
TRBV14	NA	NA	TRBJ1-3	TGTGCCAGCAGCCAAGCGGGGCGGGGAAACACCATATATTTT	CASSQAGRGNTIYF
TRBV23-1	TRBD1	few	TRBJ1-4	TGCGCCAGCAGTCAACTTGACAGGGGGCTGGGGACTAATGAAAAACTGTTTTTT	CASSQLDRGLGTNEKLFF
TRBV6-5	NA	NA	TRBJ1-2	TGTGCCAGCAGTTACTCGGCCCACGGGCTTGGCTACACCTTC	CASSYSAHGLGYTF
TRBV11-3	TRBD1	NA	TRBJ2-1	TGTGCCAGCAGCTCGGACAGGGTCGGCGAGCAGTTCTTC	CASSSDRVGEQFF
TRBV11-2	TRBD2	NA	TRBJ2-1	TGTGCCAGCAGCCCGGAGAGACTAGCGGGAGTTTACGAGCAGTTCTTC	CASSPERLAGVYEQFF
TRBV5-1	TRBD2	NA	TRBJ2-1	TGCGCCAGCAGCACACAGCGGGGAAACGGCAATGAGCAGTTCTTC	CASSTQRGNGNEQFF
TRBV7-2	NA	NA	TRBJ2-3	TGTGCCAGCAGCTTAGCGTGGCTTAATACGCAGTATTTT	CASSLAWLNTQYF
TRBV7-6	NA	NA	TRBJ1-6	TGTGCCAGCAGTACCGGGACGGACTCCTATAATTCACCCCTCCACTTT	CASSTGTDSYNSPLHF
TRBV7-8	NA	NA	TRBJ2-1	TGTGCCAGCAGCTTATTGTCAGGGGCTCCCAATGAGCAGTTCTTC	CASSLLSGAPNEQFF
TRBV29-1	NA	NA	TRBJ2-7	TGCAGCGTTGGCTTTGTGGACAGATCCTACGAGCAGTACTTC	CSVGFVDRSYEQYF
TRBV7-2	NA	NA	TRBJ2-7	TGTGCCAGCAGCTCCTCCGGGACGCTCGGGTACGAGCAGTACTTC	CASSSSGTLGYEQYF
TRBV7-3	TRBD1	NA	TRBJ1-2	TGTGCCAGCAGCCAGCGGACAGGAGCGAGAAGTTACACCTTC	CASSQRTGARSYTF
TRBV9	TRBD2	NA	TRBJ2-3	TGTGCCAGCAGCGTTAGCGGGAGCACCACAGATACGCAGTATTTT	CASSVSGSTTDTQYF
TRBV19	TRBD2	NA	TRBJ2-6	TGTGCCAGTAGAGAGGTCCGGGCGGGGAGGGGCGTTGGTGGGGCCAACGTCCTGACTTTC	CASREVRAGRGVGGANVLTF
TRBV10-3	NA	NA	TRBJ2-2	TGTGCCATCAGTGAGGCCTCCGGGACAAACGGGGAGCTGTTTTTT	CAISEASGTNGELFF
TRBV13	NA	once	TRBJ1-1	TGTGCCAGCAGCTTGGGGAACACTGAAGCTTTCTTT	CASSLGNTEAFF
TRBV4-3	TRBD1	NA	TRBJ2-2	TGCGCCAGCAGCCAATTCCCGGGACAGGGGGCCCTCACCGGGGAGCTGTTTTTT	CASSQFPGQGALTGELFF
TRBV6-5	NA	NA	TRBJ2-7	TGTGCCAGCACTAAAGGGTACGAGCAGTACTTC	CASTKGYEQYF
TRBV19	NA	NA	TRBJ2-2	TGTGCCAGTAACCGGCGAGGGGGTTTTGACGGGGAGCTGTTTTTT	CASNRRGGFDGELFF
TRBV13	TRBD2	NA	TRBJ2-1	TGTGCCAGCAGCCGACTCGATGGGACTAGCGGCACCAATGAGCAGTTCTTC	CASSRLDGTSGTNEQFF
TRBV11-2	NA	few	TRBJ1-1	TGTGCCAGCAGCCACGGTGGAAACGGGGAAGCTTTCTTT	CASSHGGNGEAFF
TRBV14	TRBD1	NA	TRBJ1-3	TGTGCCAGCAGCCAATGGACAGGGGATGGAAACACCATATATTTT	CASSQWTGDGNTIYF
TRBV6-5	NA	NA	TRBJ2-2	TGTGCCAGCAGTTGGACCACTTACACCGGGGAGCTGTTTTTT	CASSWTTYTGELFF
TRBV28	NA	few	TRBJ1-4	TGTGCCAGCAGCACAGGGTTCGCAACTAATGAAAAACTGTTTTTT	CASSTGFATNEKLFF
TRBV5-6	NA	many	TRBJ1-1	TGTGCCAGCAGCTTGGAAGTGAACACTGAAGCTTTCTTT	CASSLEVNTEAFF
TRBV7-2	TRBD1	NA	TRBJ2-1	TGTGCCAGCAGCTTAGCGTCAGGGGGAAATGAGCAGTTCTTC	CASSLASGGNEQFF
TRBV29-1	NA	NA	TRBJ1-2	TGCAGCGTTGAGGGAGGTCGGACCAACTATGGCTACACCTTC	CSVEGGRTNYGYTF
TRBV28	NA	NA	TRBJ1-1	TGTGCCAGCAGTTTCAACAGGGAAGCTTTCTTT	CASSFNREAFF
TRBV7-8	TRBD1	NA	TRBJ1-4	TGTGCCAGCAGCTTAGCGCGGGACAGGGATTATGAAAAACTGTTTTTT	CASSLARDRDYEKLFF
TRBV29-1	NA	NA	TRBJ2-5	TGCAGCGCCGTCGCAGGGTGGCAAGAGACCCAGTACTTC	CSAVAGWQETQYF
TRBV14	NA	NA	TRBJ2-7	TGTGCCAGCAGCCAAGTACGGTACGGTAGCTCCTACGAGCAGTACTTC	CASSQVRYGSSYEQYF
TRBV11-3	NA	once	TRBJ1-1	TGTGCCAGCAGCCAGGGAAAAGCTGAAGCTTTCTTT	CASSQGKAEAFF
TRBV28	TRBD1	NA	TRBJ1-2	TGTGCCAGCAGTTCCCCCGACAGGGTTAACTATGGCTACACCTTC	CASSSPDRVNYGYTF
TRBV4-3	TRBD2	NA	TRBJ2-3	TGCGCCAGCAGCCGAGGCGGGCTAGCGGGTGCAGAATCTACGCAGTATTTT	CASSRGGLAGAESTQYF
TRBV7-8	TRBD2	NA	TRBJ2-1	TGTGCCAGCAGCTTTGCGGGGGGGCCGGTAAATGAGCAGTTCTTC	CASSFAGGPVNEQFF
TRBV6-4	NA	NA	TRBJ2-2	TGTGCCAGCAGACCGGACAGTAACACCGGGGAGCTGTTTTTT	CASRPDSNTGELFF
TRBV19	TRBD2	NA	TRBJ2-1	TGTGCCAGTAGTATAGACCAGACTAGCGGGAGAGACAATGAGCAGTTCTTC	CASSIDQTSGRDNEQFF
TRBV12-5	TRBD1	NA	TRBJ1-5	TGTGCTAGTGCTCCTCCGACAGGGGATAGCAATCAGCCCCAGCATTTT	CASAPPTGDSNQPQHF
TRBV4-2	TRBD2	NA	TRBJ2-1	TGTGCCAGCAGCGACCCTCTAGCGGGATCCTACAATGAGCAGTTCTTC	CASSDPLAGSYNEQFF
TRBV4-1	NA	NA	TRBJ1-5	TGCGCCAGCAGCCAAGCGTTCAACAGATATAGCAATCAGCCCCAGCATTTT	CASSQAFNRYSNQPQHF
TRBV2	TRBD2	once	TRBJ2-7	TGTGCCAGCAGTGGTAGGGGACTAGCGGCCTACGAGCAGTACTTC	CASSGRGLAAYEQYF
TRBV4-3	TRBD1	NA	TRBJ2-1	TGCGCCAGCAGCCAAGTAGACAGGGGGAGAGAGCAGTTCTTC	CASSQVDRGREQFF
TRBV5-6	NA	NA	TRBJ1-1	TGTGCCAGCAGCTTTGAGGAGGGGCGGGACACTGAAGCTTTCTTT	CASSFEEGRDTEAFF